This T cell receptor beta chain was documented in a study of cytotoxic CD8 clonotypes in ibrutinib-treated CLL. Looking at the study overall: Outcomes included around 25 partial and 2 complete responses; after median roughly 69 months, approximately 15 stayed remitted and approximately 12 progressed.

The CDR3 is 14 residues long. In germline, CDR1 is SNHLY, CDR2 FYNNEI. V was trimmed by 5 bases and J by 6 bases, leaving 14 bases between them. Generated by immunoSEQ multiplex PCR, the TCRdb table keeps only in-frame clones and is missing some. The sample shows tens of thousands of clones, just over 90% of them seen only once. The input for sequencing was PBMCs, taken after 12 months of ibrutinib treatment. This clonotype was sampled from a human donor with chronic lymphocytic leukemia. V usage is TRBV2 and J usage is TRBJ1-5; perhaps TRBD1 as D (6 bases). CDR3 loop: CASSPQGSSQPQHF. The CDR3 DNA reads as TGTGCCAGCAGTCCACAGGGTAGTAGTCAGCCCCAGCATTTT.